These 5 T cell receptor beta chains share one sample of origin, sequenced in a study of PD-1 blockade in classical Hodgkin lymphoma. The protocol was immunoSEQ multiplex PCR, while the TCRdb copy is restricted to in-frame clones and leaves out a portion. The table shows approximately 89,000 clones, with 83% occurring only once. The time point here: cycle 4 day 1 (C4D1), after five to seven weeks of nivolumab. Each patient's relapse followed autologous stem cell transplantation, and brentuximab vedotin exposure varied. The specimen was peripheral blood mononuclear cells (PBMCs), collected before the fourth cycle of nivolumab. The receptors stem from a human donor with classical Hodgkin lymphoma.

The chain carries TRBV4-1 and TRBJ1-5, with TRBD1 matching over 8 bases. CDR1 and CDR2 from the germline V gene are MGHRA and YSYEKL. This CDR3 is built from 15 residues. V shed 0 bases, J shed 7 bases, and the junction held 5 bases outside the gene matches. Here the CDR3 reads CASSQDQGAWQPQHF. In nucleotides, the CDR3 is TGCGCCAGCAGCCAAGATCAGGGGGCTTGGCAGCCCCAGCATTTT.

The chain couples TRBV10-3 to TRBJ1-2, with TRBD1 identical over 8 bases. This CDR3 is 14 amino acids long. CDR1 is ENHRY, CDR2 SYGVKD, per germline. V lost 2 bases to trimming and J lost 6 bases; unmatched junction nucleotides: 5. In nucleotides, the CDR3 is TGTGCCATCAGTGAGGACAGGGGTAAACATGGCTACACCTTC. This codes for CAISEDRGKHGYTF.

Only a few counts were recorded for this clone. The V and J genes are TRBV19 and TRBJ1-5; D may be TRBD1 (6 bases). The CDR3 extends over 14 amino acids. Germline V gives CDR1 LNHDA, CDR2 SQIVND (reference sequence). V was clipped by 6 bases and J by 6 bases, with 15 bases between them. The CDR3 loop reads CASSPRGTGQPQHF. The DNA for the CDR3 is TGTGCCAGTAGCCCCAGGGGTACGGGTCAGCCCCAGCATTTT.

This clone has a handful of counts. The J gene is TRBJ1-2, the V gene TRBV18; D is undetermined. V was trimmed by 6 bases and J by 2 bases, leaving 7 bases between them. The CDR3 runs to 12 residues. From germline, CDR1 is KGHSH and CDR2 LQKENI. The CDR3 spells CASSDANYGYTF. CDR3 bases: TGTGCCAGCTCGGACGCGAACTATGGCTACACCTTC.

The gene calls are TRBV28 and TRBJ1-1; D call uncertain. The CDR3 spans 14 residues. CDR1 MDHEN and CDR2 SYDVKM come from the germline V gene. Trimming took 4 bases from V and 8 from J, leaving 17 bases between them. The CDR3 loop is CASSSPPPKDEAFF. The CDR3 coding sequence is TGTGCCAGCAGTTCACCCCCTCCGAAAGACGAAGCTTTCTTT.